Presented here are 24 T cell receptor beta chains from one specimen sequenced in a study of identical twins. TCRdb recomputed calls from the 5' RACE reads with MiXCR, one row per CDR3 protein. The table has under 350,000 distinct CDR3 sequences, 9.5% seen once. The same sample was also used in a study of yellow fever vaccine responses in identical twins.

Specimen: CD8+ T cells sorted from blood. The source of these receptors is a woman between 18 and 29 years old in good health.

This clonotype was counted many times. V is TRBV4-1 and J is TRBJ2-3; D gene unclear. CDR1 MGHRA and CDR2 YSYEKL come from the germline V gene. V was pared by 7 bases and J by 0 bases, with 14 bases between. The CDR3 has 15 amino acids. The CDR3 nucleotides read TGCGCCAGCAACCGTGCCCTGGCGAGCACAGATACGCAGTATTTT. It translates to CASNRALASTDTQYF.

This clonotype was counted many times. Here the CDR3 DNA reads TGTGCCTGGAACCAGGATACTATCGAGCAGTACTTC. It codes for CAWNQDTIEQYF. The V gene is TRBV30, the J gene TRBJ2-7; unclear D gene. The CDR3 totals 12 residues. The ends were cut back, 4 bases at V and 6 bases at J, with 13 bases in the middle. Germline CDR1 reads GTSNPN; CDR2 reads SVGIG (reference sequence).

The CDR3 loop is CASSLALPDQETQYF. DNA of the CDR3: TGTGCCAGCAGCTTAGCGCTGCCAGATCAAGAGACCCAGTACTTC. V and J are TRBV7-8 and TRBJ2-5; D unclear. Trimming left V 0 bases short and J 2 bases short, with 10 bases between. The CDR3 is 15 amino acids. Per the germline V gene, CDR1 is SGHVS and CDR2 is FQNEAQ.

This clonotype came up many times. This chain's CDR3 is CASSFITGHGELFF. The CDR3, as DNA: TGTGCCAGCAGTTTCATCACAGGTCACGGGGAGCTGTTTTTT. The chain is built from TRBV27 and TRBJ2-2; TRBD1 might be the D (5 bases). Germline loops: CDR1 MNHEY, CDR2 SMNVEV (reference sequence). Trimming shortened V by 3 bases and J by 7 bases, and 12 bases separated the two germline ends. The CDR3 is 14 amino acids.

This clonotype has just a few counts. The genes are TRBV14 and TRBJ1-2; D may be TRBD1 (6 bases). The CDR3 has 18 residues. V was pared by 3 bases and J by 0 bases, with 20 bases between. Germline CDR1 is SGHDN and CDR2 is FVKESK. CDR3 sequence reads: CASSHFGGLDPANYGYTF. The DNA for the CDR3 is TGTGCCAGCAGCCATTTCGGGGGCTTAGACCCGGCTAACTATGGCTACACCTTC.

The V and J genes are TRBV15 and TRBJ2-1; 9 bases line up with TRBD2. The CDR3 is 17 amino acids. From germline, CDR1 is LNHNV and CDR2 YYDKDF (reference sequence). With V trimmed by 1 base and J by 8 bases, 12 bases remained unmatched. CDR3 residues: CATSRGLSGRAIHEQFF. The CDR3 nucleotides read TGTGCCACCAGCAGAGGCCTTAGCGGGAGAGCAATCCATGAGCAGTTCTTC.

The gene calls are TRBV2 and TRBJ2-1, with 9 bases identical to TRBD1. The CDR3 sequence is 14 residues long. The J segment lost 1 base and the V segment lost 10 bases, leaving 5 bases of the junction unmatched. CDR1 SNHLY and CDR2 FYNNEI come from the germline V gene. For the CDR3, the DNA is TGTGCCACCAGACAGGGGGGATCCTACAATGAGCAGTTCTTC. As protein: CATRQGGSYNEQFF.

J is TRBJ2-2 and V is TRBV7-9; 7 bases are a match to TRBD1. Per germline, CDR1 SEHNR and CDR2 FQNEAQ (reference sequence). Trimming took 4 bases from V and 4 from J; bases not matched to a gene: 9. The CDR3 length is 16 residues. CDR3 nucleotides: TGTGCCAGCAGCTCTGCCCTACAGGGGCCCACCGGGGAGCTGTTTTTT. Amino acid sequence: CASSSALQGPTGELFF.

The J gene is TRBJ1-5, the V gene TRBV20-1, with 11 bases matching TRBD1. The germline V gene encodes CDR1 DFQATT and CDR2 SNEGSKA (reference sequence). This CDR3 has 15 amino acids. The trim removed 3 bases at V and 7 bases at J, leaving 8 bases unmatched. In DNA, the CDR3 is TGCAGTGCTAGCGCAGGGGACAGGGGGGGCCAGCCCCAGCATTTT. Protein sequence: CSASAGDRGGQPQHF.

The chain carries TRBV7-9 and TRBJ2-7, with 8 bases that match TRBD1. After removal of 9 bases from V and 3 bases from J, the junction contained 19 bases not matched to a gene. The germline V gene encodes CDR1 SEHNR and CDR2 FQNEAQ (reference sequence). The CDR3 is made up of 17 amino acids. The CDR3 nucleotides are TGTGCCAGTACAGGGGGTCGTGAGGGGGGCGCCGACTACGAGCAGTACTTC. Translated: CASTGGREGGADYEQYF.

There are a few counts of this clonotype. The genes are TRBV4-3 and TRBJ2-5; D is perhaps TRBD1 (6 bases). V shed 0 bases and J shed 2 bases, with 10 bases lying between them. The CDR3 runs to 15 residues. CDR1 is LGHNA, CDR2 YSLEER, per germline. CDR3 region: CASSQDWGQQETQYF. CDR3 bases: TGCGCCAGCAGCCAAGATTGGGGACAACAAGAGACCCAGTACTTC.

This chain links TRBV20-1 with TRBJ2-5, with D maybe TRBD1 (6 bases). The CDR3 sequence is 14 residues long. V gave up 6 bases and J gave up 2 bases, with 16 bases separating them. The germline gives CDR1 DFQATT, CDR2 SNEGSKA (reference sequence). The CDR3 nucleotides are TGCAGTGCCTCTGAGACAGGTAGACAAGAGACCCAGTACTTC. Encoded protein: CSASETGRQETQYF.

The CDR3 DNA follows: TGCAGTGCTAGAGATCGCGCGTACGAGCAGTACTTC. Encoded protein: CSARDRAYEQYF. The chain uses TRBV20-1 and TRBJ2-7, with no clear D. From germline, CDR1 is DFQATT and CDR2 SNEGSKA (reference sequence). V was cut by 0 bases and J by 4 bases, with 7 bases left in between. The CDR3 extends over 12 amino acids.

This clonotype was seen ten or more times. The V gene is TRBV9, the J gene TRBJ2-6; D unresolved. Trimming stripped 0 bases from V and 1 base from J, with 8 bases between. The germline CDR1 and CDR2 sequences are SGDLS and YYNGEE. This CDR3 contains 16 residues. CDR3 sequence (DNA): TGTGCCAGCAGCGTAGGTAGCATTTCTGGGGCCAACGTCCTGACTTTC. It yields the protein CASSVGSISGANVLTF.

V and J are TRBV7-9 and TRBJ2-5; D unclear. With 5 bases removed from V and 2 bases from J, the gap between germline ends came to 12 bases. Per germline, CDR1 SEHNR and CDR2 FQNEAQ (reference sequence). The length of the CDR3 is 14 residues. CDR3 sequence reads: CASSARTAQETQYF. Here the CDR3 DNA reads TGTGCCAGCAGCGCCCGGACGGCTCAAGAGACCCAGTACTTC.

Only a few counts were recorded for this clonotype. The rearrangement links TRBV6-1 to TRBJ2-3; 7 bases align to TRBD2. V trimming: 6 bases; J trimming: 2 bases; junction bases outside the gene matches: 5. CDR3 size: 14 residues. Germline V CDR1 and CDR2: MNHNS, SASEGT. CDR3 nucleotides: TGTGCCAGCAGACCGACTAGCCCCACAGATACGCAGTATTTT. Translating it yields CASRPTSPTDTQYF.

This clonotype was counted between two and nine times. V is TRBV28 and J is TRBJ2-7, with 11 bases identical to TRBD2. The CDR3 spans 18 residues. Germline trimming cut 4 bases from V and 2 bases from J; bases unmatched to any gene: 13. CDR1 MDHEN and CDR2 SYDVKM come from the germline V gene. CDR3 in amino acids: CASSSGLAGPKPPYEQYF. The CDR3, as DNA: TGTGCCAGCAGTTCCGGACTAGCGGGCCCGAAACCCCCCTACGAGCAGTACTTC. Full variable domain (missing parts from reference TRBV28 and TRBJ2-7): DVKVTQSSRYLVKRTGEKVFLECVQDMDHENMFWYRQDPGLGLRLIYFSYDVKMKEKGDIPEGYSVSREKKERFSLILESASTNQTSMYLCASSSGLAGPKPPYEQYFGPGTRLTVT.

This clonotype appeared a few times. The rearrangement uses TRBV27 and TRBJ2-1, with D perhaps given as TRBD1 or TRBD2 (5 bases each). This CDR3 has 14 amino acids. V was clipped by 6 bases and J by 8 bases, with 17 bases between them. Germline V CDR1 and CDR2: MNHEY, SMNVEV (reference sequence). In nucleotides, the CDR3 is TGTGCCAGCAGACGGGGCTACCCCCCGGATGAGCAGTTCTTC. Translating gives CASRRGYPPDEQFF.

This chain links TRBV5-1 with TRBJ2-1; TRBD1 or TRBD2 may be the D gene (5 bases each). Trimming cost V 9 bases and J 2 bases, with 18 bases left between them. The germline gives CDR1 SGHRS, CDR2 YFSETQ. The CDR3 extends over 15 amino acids. CDR3 region: CATPDLGDPYNEQFF. In nucleotides, the CDR3 is TGCGCCACTCCGGACCTGGGGGACCCCTACAATGAGCAGTTCTTC.

This clonotype was recorded a few times. The V gene is TRBV11-2, the J gene TRBJ2-2; tentatively, D is TRBD2 (6 bases). The ends were cut back, 4 bases at V and 4 bases at J, with 22 bases in the middle. The CDR3 is made up of 18 amino acids. CDR1 and CDR2 (germline): SGHAT, FQNNGV. CDR3 amino acids: CASSYRPDNTGGTGELFF. The CDR3 nucleotides are TGTGCCAGCAGCTACCGTCCCGATAACACCGGGGGCACCGGGGAGCTGTTTTTT.

The chain employs TRBV15 and TRBJ2-7; D is ambiguous. Germline values: CDR1 LNHNV, CDR2 YYDKDF (reference sequence). V was clipped by 7 bases and J by 0 bases, with 10 bases between them. The CDR3 length is 13 residues. In DNA form, the CDR3 reads TGTGCCACCAAAGGAGACGACTCCTACGAGCAGTACTTC. This codes for CATKGDDSYEQYF.

This clonotype was counted a few times. V usage is TRBV7-2 and J usage is TRBJ1-3; D is possibly TRBD1 (5 bases). Per germline, CDR1 SGHTA and CDR2 FQGNSA. The V end was cut by 5 bases, the J end by 3 bases, with 8 bases between. The CDR3 consists of 13 residues. This CDR3 reads CASSQGGGNTIYF. The CDR3 nucleotides read TGTGCCAGCAGCCAGGGTGGTGGAAACACCATATATTTT.

J is TRBJ2-1 and V is TRBV29-1; D may be TRBD1 (6 bases). CDR3 size: 11 residues. Germline CDR1 reads SQVTM; CDR2 reads ANQGSEA. V was pared by 5 bases and J by 6 bases, with 8 bases between. The CDR3, as DNA: TGCAGCGTTTGGGGGCTCAATGAGCAGTTCTTC. Amino acids: CSVWGLNEQFF.

The chain combines TRBV4-3 with TRBJ2-3; 7 nucleotides match TRBD2. CDR1 is LGHNA, CDR2 YSLEER, per germline. The CDR3 extends over 16 amino acids. The trim removed 1 base at V and 1 base at J, leaving 5 bases unmatched. CDR3 loop: CASSQGVAGRTDTQYF. The DNA of the CDR3 is TGCGCCAGCAGCCAAGGGGTAGCGGGCCGCACAGATACGCAGTATTTT.